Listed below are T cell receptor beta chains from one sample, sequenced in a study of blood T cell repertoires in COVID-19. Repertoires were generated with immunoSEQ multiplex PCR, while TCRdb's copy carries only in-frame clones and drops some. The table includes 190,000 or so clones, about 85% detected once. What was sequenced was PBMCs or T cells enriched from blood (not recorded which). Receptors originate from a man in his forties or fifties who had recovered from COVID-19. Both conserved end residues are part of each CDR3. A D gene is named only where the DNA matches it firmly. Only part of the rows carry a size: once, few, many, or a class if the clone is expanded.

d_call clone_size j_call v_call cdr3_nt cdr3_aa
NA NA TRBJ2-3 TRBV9 TGTGCCAGCAGCGCGACAGGCCCCCTCGGGGGCACAGATACGCAGTATTTT CASSATGPLGGTDTQYF
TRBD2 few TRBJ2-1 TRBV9 TGTGCCAGCAGCGTGGGTGAGACTAGCGGCAATGAGCAGTTCTTC CASSVGETSGNEQFF
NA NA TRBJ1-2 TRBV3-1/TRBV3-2 TGTGCCAGCAGCCCGACGGGACACGGAGGCTATGGCTACACCTTC CASSPTGHGGYGYTF
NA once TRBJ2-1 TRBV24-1 TGTGCCACCAGCCAACATCGAGAGCAGTTCTTC CATSQHREQFF
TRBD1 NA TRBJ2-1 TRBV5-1 TGCGCCAGTAGGGACAGGGGCAATGAGCAGTTCTTC CASRDRGNEQFF
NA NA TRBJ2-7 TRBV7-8 TGTGCCAGCAGCTTTGGACTGGCTTACGAGCAGTACTTC CASSFGLAYEQYF
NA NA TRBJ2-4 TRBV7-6 TGTGCCAGCAGCCCCTCATATTACAGGGATGCCAAAAACATTCAGTACTTC CASSPSYYRDAKNIQYF
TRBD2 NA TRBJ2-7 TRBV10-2 TGCGCCAGCAGTGCCCTAGCGGGAGGCGAGCAGTACTTC CASSALAGGEQYF
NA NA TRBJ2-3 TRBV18 TGTGCCAGCTCACCACCTTCTCGCACAGATACGCAGTATTTT CASSPPSRTDTQYF
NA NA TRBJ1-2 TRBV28 TGTGCCAGCAGTTTTGTTGTGAGGGCAGCGTACGGCTACACCTTC CASSFVVRAAYGYTF
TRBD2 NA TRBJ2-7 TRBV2 TGTGCCAGCAACCCCCTTGGAGCGGGAGGGACCTACGAGCAGTACTTC CASNPLGAGGTYEQYF
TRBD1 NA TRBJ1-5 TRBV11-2 TGTGCCAGCAGCTGGGGACAGGGCACCGGCAATCAGCCCCAGCATTTT CASSWGQGTGNQPQHF
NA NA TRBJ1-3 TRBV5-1 TGCGCCAGCAGCTTGGAGGGGATTGGAAACACCATATATTTT CASSLEGIGNTIYF
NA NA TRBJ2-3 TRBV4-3 TGCGCCAGCAGCCAAGATTGGGGCAGGGTTTCAGATACGCAGTATTTT CASSQDWGRVSDTQYF
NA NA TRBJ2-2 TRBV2 TGTGCCAGCAGTGAAGAGGGCCGGGAGCCGAATCCCGGCGCCGGGGAGCTGTTTTTT CASSEEGREPNPGAGELFF
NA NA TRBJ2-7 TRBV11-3 TGTGCCAGCAGCTTAGGTCGGGTCTCCTACGAGCAGTACTTC CASSLGRVSYEQYF
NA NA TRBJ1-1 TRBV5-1 TGCGCCAGCAGCCGAGCCGGGAGCCGACAAGCTTTCTTT CASSRAGSRQAFF
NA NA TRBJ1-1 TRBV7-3 TGTGCCAGCAGCCTAGGACACTCGAACACTGAAGCTTTCTTT CASSLGHSNTEAFF